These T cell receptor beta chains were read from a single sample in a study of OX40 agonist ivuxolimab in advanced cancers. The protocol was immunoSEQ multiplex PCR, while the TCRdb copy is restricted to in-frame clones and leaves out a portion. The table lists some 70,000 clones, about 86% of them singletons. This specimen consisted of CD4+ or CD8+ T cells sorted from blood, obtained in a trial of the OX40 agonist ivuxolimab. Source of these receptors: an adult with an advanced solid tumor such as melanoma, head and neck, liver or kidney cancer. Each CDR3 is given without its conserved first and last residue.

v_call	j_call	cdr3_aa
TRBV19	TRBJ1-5	ARPRRIGTGDSNQPQH
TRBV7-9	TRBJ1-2	ASSLVGTGGYGYT
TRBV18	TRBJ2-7	ASSLSGTSGSHEQY
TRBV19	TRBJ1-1	ASSISVNTEAF
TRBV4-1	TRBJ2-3	ASSQGFLKGLAGGLTDTQY
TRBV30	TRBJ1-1	ANTRRIMNTEAF
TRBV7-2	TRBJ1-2	ASSLDPRGAYGYT
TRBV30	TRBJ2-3	AWLKSRSTDTQY
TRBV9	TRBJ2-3	ASSVEGRGNTDTQY
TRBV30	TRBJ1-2	AWSGDNYGYT
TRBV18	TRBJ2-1	ASSLASGSKYNEQF
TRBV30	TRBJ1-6	AWSIGTGGAQGSPLH
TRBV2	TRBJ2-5	ASKFGETQY
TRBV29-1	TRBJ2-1	SVEGGDLLNEQF
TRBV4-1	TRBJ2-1	ASSHEQGVSYNEQF
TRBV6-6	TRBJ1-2	ASCRDIGQGRYGYT
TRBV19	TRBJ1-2	ASTDWNYGYT
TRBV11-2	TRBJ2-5	ASSPEETQY
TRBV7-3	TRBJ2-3	ASSLTWTGGTDTQY
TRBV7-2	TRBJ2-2	AIEVGLTGELF
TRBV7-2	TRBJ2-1	ASSLASGNEQF
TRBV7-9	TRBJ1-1	ASSPSASGAGTEAF
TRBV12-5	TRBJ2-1	ASGIGLSLGEQF
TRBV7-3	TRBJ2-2	ASTSGGTNTGELF
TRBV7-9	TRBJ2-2	ASSLGQGFSGELF
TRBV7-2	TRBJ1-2	ASSPVGDYGYT
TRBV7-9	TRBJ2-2	ASHRGTGELF
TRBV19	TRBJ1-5	ASSGDRRQPQH
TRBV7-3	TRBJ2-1	ASSLGAGSYNEQF
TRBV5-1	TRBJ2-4	ASSLNDGVAKNIQY
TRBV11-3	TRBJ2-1	AIQGAGTSYNEQF
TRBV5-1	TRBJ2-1	ASSPRTSGGVSYNEQF
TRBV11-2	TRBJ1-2	ASSFPRGERVNGYT
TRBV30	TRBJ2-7	AWSKGIHSYEQY
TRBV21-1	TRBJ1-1	ASSKKRDQGCTEAF
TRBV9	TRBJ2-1	ASSVGQREHNEQF
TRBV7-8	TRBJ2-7	ASSLALPGGHEQY
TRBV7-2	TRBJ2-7	ASSATGTGVREQY
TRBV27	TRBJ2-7	ASSFVVGYEQY
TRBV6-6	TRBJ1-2	ASSYQGADGYT